This TCR beta chain originates from a study of T cell repertoires in cytomegalovirus infection. The germline gives CDR1 SNHLY, CDR2 FYNNEI. The CDR3 consists of 13 residues. V was shortened by 7 bases and J by 10 bases, with 17 bases between the two germline ends. With respect to this clonotype: Its specificity is not known.

Whole-study results and caveats: CMV-specific TCR beta clonotypes restricted by HLA-C were the ones dominating the ex vivo response.

From the reads, TCRdb called clonotypes with MiXCR, one entry per CDR3 protein. The data contain around 530,000 distinct CDR3 sequences, more than 20% of them singletons. The TCR sequence derives from a human donor in good health (CMV status not recorded). Some clones in this sample may be carry-over from other donors' samples. The sample comprised PBMCs. This sequence joins TRBV2 and TRBJ1-5; D may be TRBD1 (5 bases). The CDR3 region is CASNDSPRSPQHF. In DNA, the CDR3 is TGTGCCAGCAATGACAGTCCGAGGAGTCCCCAGCATTTT.